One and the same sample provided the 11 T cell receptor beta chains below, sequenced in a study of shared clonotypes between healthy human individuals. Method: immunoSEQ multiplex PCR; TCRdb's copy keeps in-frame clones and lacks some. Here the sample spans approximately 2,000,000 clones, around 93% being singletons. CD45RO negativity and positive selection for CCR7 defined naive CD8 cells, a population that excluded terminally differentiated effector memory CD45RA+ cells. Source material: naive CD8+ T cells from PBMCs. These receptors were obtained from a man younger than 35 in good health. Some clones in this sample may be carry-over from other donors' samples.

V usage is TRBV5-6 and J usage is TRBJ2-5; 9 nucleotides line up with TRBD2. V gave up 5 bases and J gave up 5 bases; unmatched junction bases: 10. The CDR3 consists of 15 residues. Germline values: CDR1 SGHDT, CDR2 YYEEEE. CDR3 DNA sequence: TGTGCCAGCAGGGTCGCAGCGGGAGGTTCGGAGACCCAGTACTTC. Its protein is CASRVAAGGSETQYF.

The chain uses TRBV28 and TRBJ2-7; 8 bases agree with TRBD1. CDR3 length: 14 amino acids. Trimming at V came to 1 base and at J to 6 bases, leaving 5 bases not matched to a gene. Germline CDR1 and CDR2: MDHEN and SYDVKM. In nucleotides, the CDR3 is TGTGCCAGCAGTTTATATCAGGGGGCCATCGAGCAGTACTTC. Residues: CASSLYQGAIEQYF.

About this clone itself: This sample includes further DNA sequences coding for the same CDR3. The CDR3 coding sequence is TGCAGCGCCGCAGGAGACTATGGCTACACCTTC. Its protein product is CSAAGDYGYTF. The gene calls are TRBV29-1 and TRBJ1-2; D uncertain. V gave up 7 bases and J gave up 3 bases, with 9 bases separating them. The length of the CDR3 is 11 residues. Germline V gene lookup returns CDR1 SQVTM and CDR2 ANQGSEA.

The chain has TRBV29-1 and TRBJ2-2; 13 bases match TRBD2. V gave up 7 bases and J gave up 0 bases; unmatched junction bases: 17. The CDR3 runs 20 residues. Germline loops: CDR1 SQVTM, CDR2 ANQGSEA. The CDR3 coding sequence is TGCAGCGCCTCGGGCCTCAGAGAAACTAGCGGGAGGGCGAACACCGGGGAGCTGTTTTTT. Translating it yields CSASGLRETSGRANTGELFF.

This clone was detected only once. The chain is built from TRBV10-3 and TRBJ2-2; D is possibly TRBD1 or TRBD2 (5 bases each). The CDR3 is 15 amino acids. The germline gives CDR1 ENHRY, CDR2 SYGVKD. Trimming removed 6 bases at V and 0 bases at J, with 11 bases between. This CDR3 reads CAISPGTSNTGELFF. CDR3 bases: TGTGCCATCAGCCCTGGGACGTCGAACACCGGGGAGCTGTTTTTT.

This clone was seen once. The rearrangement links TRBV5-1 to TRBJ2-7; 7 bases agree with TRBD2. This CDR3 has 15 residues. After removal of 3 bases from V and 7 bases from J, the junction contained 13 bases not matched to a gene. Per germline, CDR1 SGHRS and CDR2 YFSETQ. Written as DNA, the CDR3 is TGCGCCAGCAGCTGGGCTGCGGCGGGAGTAGGAGAGCAGTACTTC. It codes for CASSWAAAGVGEQYF.

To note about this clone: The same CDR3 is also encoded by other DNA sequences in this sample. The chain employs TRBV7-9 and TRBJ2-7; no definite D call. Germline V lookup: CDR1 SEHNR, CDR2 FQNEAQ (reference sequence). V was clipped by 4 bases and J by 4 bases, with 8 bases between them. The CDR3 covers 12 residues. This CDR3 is CASSSDRYEQYF. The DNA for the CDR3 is TGTGCCAGCAGCTCCGACCGATACGAGCAGTACTTC.

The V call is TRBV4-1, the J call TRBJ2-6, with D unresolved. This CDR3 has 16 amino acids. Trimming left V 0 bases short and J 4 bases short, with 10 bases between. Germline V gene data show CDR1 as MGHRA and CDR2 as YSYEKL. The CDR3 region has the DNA TGCGCCAGCAGCCAAGATACCCGAGGCGGGGCCAACGTCCTGACTTTC. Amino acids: CASSQDTRGGANVLTF.

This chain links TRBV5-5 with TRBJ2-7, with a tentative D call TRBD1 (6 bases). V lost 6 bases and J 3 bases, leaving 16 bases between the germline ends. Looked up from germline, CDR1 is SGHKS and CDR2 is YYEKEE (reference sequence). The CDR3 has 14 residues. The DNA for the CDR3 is TGTGCCAGCACCCCACGGGACATGGACTACGAGCAGTACTTC. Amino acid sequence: CASTPRDMDYEQYF.

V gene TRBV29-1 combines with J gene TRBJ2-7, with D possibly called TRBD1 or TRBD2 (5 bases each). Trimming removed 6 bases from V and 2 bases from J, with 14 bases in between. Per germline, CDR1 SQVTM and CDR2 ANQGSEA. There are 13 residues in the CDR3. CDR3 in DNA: TGCAGCGTGCTCCGGGACGGTGCCTACGAGCAGTACTTC. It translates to CSVLRDGAYEQYF.

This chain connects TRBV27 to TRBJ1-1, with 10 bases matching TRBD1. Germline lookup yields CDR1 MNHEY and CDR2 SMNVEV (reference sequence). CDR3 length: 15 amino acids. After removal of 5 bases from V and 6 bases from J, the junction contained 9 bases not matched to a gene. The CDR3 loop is CASSPWGQGSAEAFF. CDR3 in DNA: TGTGCCAGCAGTCCCTGGGGACAGGGGAGCGCTGAAGCTTTCTTT.